The clone carrying this TCR beta chain occurred many times. What it binds is unknown. The junction and the germline gene differ at one end; a read error may be behind it. The library was built from approximately 400 ng RNA with molecular barcoded adaptors for alpha/delta and beta/gamma chains. TCRdb passed the reads through MiXCR, listing each CDR3 protein once. The sample yields 85,000 to 100,000 distinct CDR3 sequences, roughly 21% seen once. This sample is drawn from a study of read filtering for tumor transcriptome and immune sequencing. Study details: Transcriptome libraries were built from DNase-treated RNA. Findings and caveats of the study: Correlation between methods rose after single-read clonotypes were removed. The CD138-negative fraction was mixed bone marrow immune cells, not pure T cells. Even smaller IR-seq throughput identified most shared clonotypes.

This CDR3 contains 11 residues. The germline V gene encodes CDR1 LNHDA and CDR2 SQIVND (reference sequence). The chain joins TRBV19 to TRBJ2-1; no clear D gene. Sequencing was carried out using a population of CD138-negative cells sorted from bone marrow. The clonotype originates from a donor at least 40 years old with multiple myeloma. The CDR3 DNA reads TGTGCCAGGATCTACAGTGGCGAGCAGCTCTTC. Residues: CARIYSGEQLF.